These 29 T cell receptor beta chains came from one sample sequenced in a study of T cell responses to AZD1222 COVID-19 vaccine. This table comes from immunoSEQ multiplex PCR, and its TCRdb copy is limited to in-frame clones, with some not included. The sample holds about 110,000 clones, 70% to 90% seen once. Sequenced here: peripheral blood, sampled on day 0 of AZD1222 vaccination. These receptors originate from an adult in good health.

This clone was detected once. The chain has TRBV9 and TRBJ2-7; the match to TRBD1 covers 7 bases. Looked up from germline, CDR1 is SGDLS and CDR2 is YYNGEE. V was pared by 0 bases and J by 1 base, with 1 base of the junction left unmatched. The CDR3 is made up of 14 amino acids. The CDR3 nucleotides read TGTGCCAGCAGCGTAGCGGGACAGTCCTACGAGCAGTACTTC. Encoded protein: CASSVAGQSYEQYF.

This rearrangement joins TRBV2 to TRBJ2-2; 8 nucleotides align to TRBD1. Unmatched junction bases numbered 16, after V lost 9 bases and J lost 7 bases. CDR1 and CDR2 from the germline V gene are SNHLY and FYNNEI. The length of the CDR3 is 16 residues. In DNA form, the CDR3 reads TGTGCCAGTCATAGGACAGGGAATGGTAGGATCGGGGAGCTGTTTTTT. As protein: CASHRTGNGRIGELFF.

The CDR3 here is CASRPTAGNEQFF. The DNA for the CDR3 is TGTGCCAGCAGACCCACGGCGGGGAATGAGCAGTTCTTC. This chain uses TRBV3-1 (or the pseudogene TRBV3-2) with TRBJ2-1; D might be TRBD2 (6 bases). Trimming pared 6 bases from V and 7 bases from J, leaving 13 bases between. This CDR3 contains 13 residues. Germline V gene data show CDR1 as LGHDT and CDR2 as YNNKEL (reference sequence).

J is TRBJ2-4 and V is TRBV24-1; D is unclear. The CDR3 extends over 15 amino acids. CDR1 KGHDR and CDR2 SFDVKD come from the germline V gene. V dropped 4 bases and J dropped 0 bases, with 9 bases sitting between them. The CDR3 loop is CATSDPRVAKNIQYF. CDR3 DNA sequence: TGTGCCACCAGTGACCCCCGGGTAGCCAAAAACATTCAGTACTTC.

The chain carries TRBV6-2 or TRBV6-3 and TRBJ1-2; a weak D match, TRBD1 (6 bases). The V and J ends lost 5 bases and 4 bases respectively, with 11 bases between them. This CDR3 contains 13 residues. Germline V gene sequence: CDR1 MNHEY, CDR2 SVGEGT. CDR3 nucleotides: TGTGCCAGCAGTCTCGACAGGATCTATGGCTACACCTTC. This sequence encodes CASSLDRIYGYTF.

The genes are TRBV7-2 and TRBJ2-5, with D perhaps assigned TRBD1 or TRBD2 (5 bases each). The germline V and J ends were trimmed by 2 bases and 7 bases, with 11 bases remaining between them. The CDR3 is made up of 13 amino acids. The germline CDR1 and CDR2 sequences are SGHTA and FQGNSA. The CDR3 DNA is TGTGCCAGCAGCTTAAAGGGGAGCGGGACCCAGTACTTC. It is translated as CASSLKGSGTQYF.

The rearrangement uses TRBV29-1 and TRBJ2-1, with TRBD1 matching 11 bases. The germline V gene encodes CDR1 SQVTM and CDR2 ANQGSEA. V lost 1 base, J lost 1 base, and 6 bases stayed unmatched. CDR3 length: 17 residues. CDR3 in amino acids: CSVEAGQGAQSYNEQFF. In nucleotides, the CDR3 is TGCAGCGTTGAAGCCGGACAGGGGGCTCAGTCCTACAATGAGCAGTTCTTC.

The chain joins TRBV10-3 to TRBJ2-1, with D unclear. Per the germline V gene, CDR1 is ENHRY and CDR2 is SYGVKD. Trimming pared 11 bases from V and 5 bases from J, leaving 19 bases between. The CDR3 loop spans 14 amino acids. CDR3: CAYADDLGNNEQFF. CDR3 coding DNA: TGTGCCTACGCGGACGACCTAGGGAACAATGAGCAGTTCTTC.

This clone was seen a few times. The chain joins TRBV28 to TRBJ1-2; D gene uncertain. The germline gives CDR1 MDHEN, CDR2 SYDVKM. CDR3 length: 12 residues. V lost 4 bases, J lost 2 bases, and 5 bases lay in between. CDR3 sequence: CASSSGNYGYTF. The CDR3 region has the DNA TGTGCCAGCAGTTCTGGAAACTATGGCTACACCTTC.

The chain uses TRBV18 and TRBJ1-2; no definite D call. Trimming shortened V by 5 bases and J by 0 bases, and 28 bases separated the two germline ends. The CDR3 sequence is 20 residues long. Germline V gene lookup returns CDR1 KGHSH and CDR2 LQKENI. CDR3 nucleotide sequence: TGTGCCAGCTCATTCACACCCCTCTCGGACGCAGTACCGACTAACTATGGCTACACCTTC. Translated, it gives CASSFTPLSDAVPTNYGYTF.

This clone was counted once. CDR3 sequence (DNA): TGTGCCAGCAGTTACGAGGGTTATAGCAATCAGCCCCAGCATTTT. Translating gives CASSYEGYSNQPQHF. The chain uses TRBV6-2 or TRBV6-3 and TRBJ1-5; D gene uncertain. V was pared by 2 bases and J by 0 bases, with 8 bases between. Germline loops: CDR1 MNHEY, CDR2 SVGEGT. There are 15 residues in the CDR3.

V and J are TRBV6-2 or TRBV6-3 and TRBJ1-1; D might be TRBD1 (6 bases). Germline CDR1 reads MNHEY; CDR2 reads SVGEGT. The CDR3 consists of 16 residues. V was pared by 3 bases and J by 0 bases, with 14 bases between. CDR3 bases: TGTGCCAGCAGTTATGTTATTGGACAGATGAACACTGAAGCTTTCTTT. This translates into CASSYVIGQMNTEAFF.

V and J are TRBV7-3 and TRBJ2-5; no definite D call. CDR3 length: 13 residues. From germline, CDR1 is SGHTA and CDR2 FQGTGA. Trimming took off 4 bases at V and 1 base at J, with 7 bases between the two ends. The CDR3 is CASSSRLQETQYF. In DNA form, the CDR3 reads TGTGCCAGCAGCTCCCGACTCCAAGAGACCCAGTACTTC.

This clone was counted between two and nine times. The chain employs TRBV5-5 and TRBJ1-4, with D unresolved. Trimming took off 1 base at V and 2 bases at J, with 3 bases between the two ends. The CDR3 is 13 amino acids. Looked up from germline, CDR1 is SGHKS and CDR2 is YYEKEE (reference sequence). The CDR3 protein is CASSLLTNEKLFF. CDR3 bases: TGTGCCAGCAGCTTGTTGACTAATGAAAAACTGTTTTTT.

This rearrangement joins TRBV18 to TRBJ1-5; D gene unclear. The CDR3 totals 14 residues. V was cut by 6 bases and J by 0 bases, with 9 bases left in between. The V gene's germline CDR1 is KGHSH and CDR2 LQKENI. The CDR3 DNA follows: TGTGCCAGCTCTCCGGGCAGTAGCAATCAGCCCCAGCATTTT. Translation: CASSPGSSNQPQHF.

This rearrangement joins TRBV7-8 to TRBJ2-2; D not certain. Germline CDR1 reads SGHVS; CDR2 reads FQNEAQ. Trimming shortened V by 4 bases and J by 7 bases, and 10 bases separated the two germline ends. CDR3 length: 13 amino acids. The CDR3 loop reads CASSSDQYGELFF. As DNA, the CDR3 is TGTGCCAGCAGCTCGGACCAATACGGGGAGCTGTTTTTT.

The rearrangement joins TRBV7-9 to TRBJ1-2; D not resolved. V lost 0 bases, J lost 8 bases, and 16 bases lay in between. This CDR3 is built from 15 residues. Germline loops: CDR1 SEHNR, CDR2 FQNEAQ (reference sequence). The CDR3 protein is CASSLATTGIGGYTF. For the CDR3, the DNA is TGTGCCAGCAGCTTAGCGACGACCGGGATCGGGGGCTACACCTTC.

J is TRBJ2-7 and V is TRBV4-1; 7 bases agree with TRBD1. The germline V gene encodes CDR1 MGHRA and CDR2 YSYEKL. The CDR3 consists of 15 residues. Germline trimming cut 2 bases from V and 2 bases from J; bases unmatched to any gene: 6. The chain's CDR3 is CASSQYRQGPYEQYF. The DNA for the CDR3 is TGCGCCAGCAGCCAATACCGACAGGGCCCCTACGAGCAGTACTTC.

The count of this clone is one. J is TRBJ1-1 and V is TRBV10-3, with no clear D. The germline CDR1 and CDR2 sequences are ENHRY and SYGVKD. The V end lost 6 bases, the J end lost 1 base, and 3 bases lay between the germline ends. The length of the CDR3 is 11 residues. The CDR3: CAISSNTEAFF. DNA for the CDR3: TGTGCCATCAGCTCGAACACTGAAGCTTTCTTT.

V is TRBV20-1 and J is TRBJ1-1; no firm D call. This CDR3 spans 11 amino acids. Germline lookup yields CDR1 DFQATT and CDR2 SNEGSKA (reference sequence). Trimming stripped 2 bases from V and 7 bases from J, with 8 bases between. CDR3 DNA sequence: TGCAGTGCTAGAAGGACCCGTGAAGCTTTCTTT. Amino acid sequence: CSARRTREAFF.

V is TRBV7-3 and J is TRBJ2-2; either TRBD1 or TRBD2 may supply D (7 bases each). There are 16 residues in the CDR3. Looked up from germline, CDR1 is SGHTA and CDR2 is FQGTGA. Trimming removed 5 bases from V and 7 bases from J, with 20 bases in between. The CDR3 bases are TGTGCCAGCAGCCCCTCCCCGACAGGGAGGGACGGGGAGCTGTTTTTT. It encodes CASSPSPTGRDGELFF.

This chain uses TRBV28 with TRBJ1-1; TRBD1 aligns across 12 bases. Germline loops: CDR1 MDHEN, CDR2 SYDVKM. The ends lost 3 bases at V and 5 bases at J; junction bases unmatched: 7. This CDR3 contains 16 residues. CDR3 amino acids: CASSLWDRGRPTEAFF. DNA of the CDR3: TGTGCCAGCAGTTTGTGGGACAGGGGGCGTCCGACTGAAGCTTTCTTT.

The chain uses TRBV10-1 and TRBJ2-5, with 8 bases matching TRBD2. The length of the CDR3 is 16 residues. Germline-derived CDR1 and CDR2 are WNHNN and SYGVQD (reference sequence). The ends lost 3 bases at V and 1 base at J; junction bases unmatched: 7. The chain's CDR3 is CASSESGAGVQETQYF. The CDR3 DNA sequence: TGCGCCAGCAGTGAATCCGGAGCGGGGGTCCAAGAGACCCAGTACTTC.

The J gene is TRBJ2-7, the V gene TRBV7-2; a weak D match, TRBD2 (5 bases). Germline lookup yields CDR1 SGHTA and CDR2 FQGNSA. The V and J ends lost 0 bases and 6 bases respectively, with 6 bases between them. This CDR3 has 12 residues. The CDR3 loop reads CASSLAGIEQYF. The DNA for the CDR3 is TGTGCCAGCAGCTTAGCCGGGATCGAGCAGTACTTC.

The chain links TRBV2 to TRBJ1-5, with no clear D. Germline V gene lookup returns CDR1 SNHLY and CDR2 FYNNEI. This CDR3 contains 15 residues. Trimming stripped 6 bases from V and 7 bases from J, with 19 bases between. The CDR3, as DNA: TGTGCCAGCAGGGAACCTCATTCCAGCGTGCAGCCCCAGCATTTT. Translating it yields CASREPHSSVQPQHF.

This chain links TRBV21-1 with TRBJ2-3; the table's D call, TRBD2, has no DNA check behind it. TRBV21-1 is a known pseudogene. The CDR3 consists of 13 residues. CDR3 sequence (DNA): TGCATGAGTTGGCGGGGGATAACAGATACGCAGTATTTT. Its translation: CMSWRGITDTQYF.

The V and J genes are TRBV3-1 (or the pseudogene TRBV3-2) and TRBJ2-1; a possible D gene is TRBD1 (5 bases). V lost 1 base, J lost 8 bases, and 6 bases lay in between. CDR3 length: 12 residues. Germline values: CDR1 LGHDT, CDR2 YNNKEL (reference sequence). The CDR3 spells CASSQARDEQFF. The CDR3 region has the DNA TGTGCCAGCAGCCAAGCCAGGGATGAGCAGTTCTTC.

The CDR3 here is CASSEQGRSGNTIYF. In DNA, the CDR3 is TGTGCCAGCAGCGAACAGGGGCGCTCTGGAAACACCATATATTTT. V gene TRBV7-2 combines with J gene TRBJ1-3, with 7 bases fitting TRBD1. The ends lost 5 bases at V and 0 bases at J; junction bases unmatched: 4. The CDR3 loop spans 15 amino acids. CDR1 SGHTA and CDR2 FQGNSA come from the germline V gene.

This rearrangement joins TRBV12-3 or TRBV12-4 to TRBJ1-2, with TRBD1 matching over 8 bases. V shed 1 base, J shed 9 bases, and the junction held 1 base outside the gene matches. The CDR3 length is 12 residues. The CDR3 loop is CASSLGTGSYTF. The DNA for the CDR3 is TGTGCCAGCAGTTTAGGGACAGGGAGCTACACCTTC.